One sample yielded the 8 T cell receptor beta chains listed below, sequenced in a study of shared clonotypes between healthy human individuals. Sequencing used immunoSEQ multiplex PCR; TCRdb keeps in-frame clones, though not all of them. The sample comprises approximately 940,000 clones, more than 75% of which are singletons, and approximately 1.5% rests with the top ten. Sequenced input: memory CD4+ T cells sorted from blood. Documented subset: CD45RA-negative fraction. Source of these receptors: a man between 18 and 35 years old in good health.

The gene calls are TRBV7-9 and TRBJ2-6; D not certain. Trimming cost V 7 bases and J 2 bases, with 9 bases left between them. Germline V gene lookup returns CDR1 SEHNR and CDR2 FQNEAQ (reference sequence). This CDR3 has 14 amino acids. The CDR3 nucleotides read TGTGCCAGCAACCTGCGCCCTGGGGCCAACGTCCTGACTTTC. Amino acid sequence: CASNLRPGANVLTF.

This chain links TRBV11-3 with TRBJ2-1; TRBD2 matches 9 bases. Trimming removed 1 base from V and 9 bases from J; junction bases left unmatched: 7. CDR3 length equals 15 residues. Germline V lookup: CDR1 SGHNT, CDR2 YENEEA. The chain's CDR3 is CASSLGRREGSEQFF. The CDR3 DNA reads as TGTGCCAGCAGCTTAGGAAGGCGGGAGGGTAGTGAGCAGTTCTTC.

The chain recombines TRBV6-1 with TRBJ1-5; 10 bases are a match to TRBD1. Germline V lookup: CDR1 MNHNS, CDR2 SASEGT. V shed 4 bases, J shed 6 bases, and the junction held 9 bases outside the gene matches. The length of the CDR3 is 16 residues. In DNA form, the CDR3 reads TGTGCCAGCAGTGCCCAAGGGACAGGGGTAGGTCAGCCCCAGCATTTT. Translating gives CASSAQGTGVGQPQHF.

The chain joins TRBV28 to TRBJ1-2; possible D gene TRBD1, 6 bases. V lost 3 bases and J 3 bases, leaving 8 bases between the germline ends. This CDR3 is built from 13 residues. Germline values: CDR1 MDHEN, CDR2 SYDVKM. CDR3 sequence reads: CASSFQGYYGYTF. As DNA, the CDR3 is TGTGCCAGCAGTTTCCAGGGGTACTATGGCTACACCTTC.

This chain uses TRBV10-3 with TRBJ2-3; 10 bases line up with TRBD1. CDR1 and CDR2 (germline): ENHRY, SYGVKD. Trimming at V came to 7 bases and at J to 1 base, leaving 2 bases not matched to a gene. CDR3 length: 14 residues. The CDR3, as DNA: TGTGCCATCACAGGGACAGGGGGCACAGATACGCAGTATTTT. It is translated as CAITGTGGTDTQYF.

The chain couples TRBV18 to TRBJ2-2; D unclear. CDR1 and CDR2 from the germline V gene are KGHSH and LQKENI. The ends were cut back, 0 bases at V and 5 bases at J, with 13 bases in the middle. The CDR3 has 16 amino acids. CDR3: CASSPPARSRTGELFF. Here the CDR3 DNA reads TGTGCCAGCTCACCACCAGCCAGGTCTCGAACCGGGGAGCTGTTTTTT.

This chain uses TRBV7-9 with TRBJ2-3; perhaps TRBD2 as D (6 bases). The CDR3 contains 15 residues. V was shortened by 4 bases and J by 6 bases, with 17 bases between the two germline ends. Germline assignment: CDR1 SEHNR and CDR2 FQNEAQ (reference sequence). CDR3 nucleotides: TGTGCCAGCAGCTCGTCGCGGACTATCATGGATACGCAGTATTTT. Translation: CASSSSRTIMDTQYF.

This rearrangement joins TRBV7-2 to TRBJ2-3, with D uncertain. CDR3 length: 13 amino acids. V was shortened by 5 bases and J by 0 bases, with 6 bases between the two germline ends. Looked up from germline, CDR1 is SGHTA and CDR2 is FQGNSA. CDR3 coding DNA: TGTGCCAGCAGCAAAGAGAGCACAGATACGCAGTATTTT. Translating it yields CASSKESTDTQYF.